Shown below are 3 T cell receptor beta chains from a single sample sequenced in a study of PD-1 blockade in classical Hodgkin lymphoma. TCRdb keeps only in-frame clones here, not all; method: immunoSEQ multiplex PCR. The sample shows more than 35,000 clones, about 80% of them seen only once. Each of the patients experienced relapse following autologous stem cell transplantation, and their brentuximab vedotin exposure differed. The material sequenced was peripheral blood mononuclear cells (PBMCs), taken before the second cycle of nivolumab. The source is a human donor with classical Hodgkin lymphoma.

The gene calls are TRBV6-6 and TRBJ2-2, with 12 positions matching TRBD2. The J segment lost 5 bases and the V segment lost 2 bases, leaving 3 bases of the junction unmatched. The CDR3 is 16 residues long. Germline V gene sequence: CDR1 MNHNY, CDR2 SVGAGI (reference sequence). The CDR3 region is CASSYPGLAGTGELFF. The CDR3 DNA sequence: TGTGCCAGCAGTTACCCCGGACTAGCGGGGACCGGGGAGCTGTTTTTT.

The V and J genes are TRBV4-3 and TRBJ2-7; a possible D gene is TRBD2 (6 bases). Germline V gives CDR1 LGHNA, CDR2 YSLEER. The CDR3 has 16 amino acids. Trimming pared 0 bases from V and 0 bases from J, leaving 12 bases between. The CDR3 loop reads CASSQDSWDFSYEQYF. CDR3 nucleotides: TGCGCCAGCAGCCAAGACAGTTGGGACTTCTCCTACGAGCAGTACTTC.

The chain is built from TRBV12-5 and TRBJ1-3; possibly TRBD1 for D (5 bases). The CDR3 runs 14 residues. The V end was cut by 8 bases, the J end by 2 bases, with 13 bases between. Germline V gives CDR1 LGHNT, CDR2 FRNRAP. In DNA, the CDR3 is TGTGCTAGTCACCCCGGGGGGGCTGGAAACACCATATATTTT. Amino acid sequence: CASHPGGAGNTIYF.